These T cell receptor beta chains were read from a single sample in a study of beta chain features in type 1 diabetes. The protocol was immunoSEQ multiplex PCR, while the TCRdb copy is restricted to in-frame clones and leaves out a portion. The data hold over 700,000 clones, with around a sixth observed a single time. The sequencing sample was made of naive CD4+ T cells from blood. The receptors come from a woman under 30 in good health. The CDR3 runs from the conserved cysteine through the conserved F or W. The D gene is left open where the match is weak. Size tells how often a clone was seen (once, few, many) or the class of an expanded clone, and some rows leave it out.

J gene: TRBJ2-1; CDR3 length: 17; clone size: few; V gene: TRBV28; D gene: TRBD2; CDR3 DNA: TGTGCCAGCACCCCTCGGAGCGGGAGCGCCTCCTACAATGAGCAGTTCTTC; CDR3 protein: CASTPRSGSASYNEQFF
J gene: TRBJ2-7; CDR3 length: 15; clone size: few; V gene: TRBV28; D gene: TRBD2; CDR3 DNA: TGTGCCAGCAGTTCCACTAGCGGGAGAAACTACGAGCAGTACTTC; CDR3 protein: CASSSTSGRNYEQYF
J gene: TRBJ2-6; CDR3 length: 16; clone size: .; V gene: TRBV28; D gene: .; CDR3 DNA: TGTGCCAGCTCCCGCACCAGTGGCTCTGGGGCCAACGTCCTGACTTTC; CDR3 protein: CASSRTSGSGANVLTF
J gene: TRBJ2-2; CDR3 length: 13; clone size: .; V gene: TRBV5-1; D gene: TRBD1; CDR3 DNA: TGCGCCAGCGGACAGGGGACGACCGGGGAGCTGTTTTTT; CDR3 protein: CASGQGTTGELFF
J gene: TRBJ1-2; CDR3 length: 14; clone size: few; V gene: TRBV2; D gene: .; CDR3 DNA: TGTGCCAGCAGTGATCAGGGAGGGAGCTATGGCTACACCTTC; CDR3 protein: CASSDQGGSYGYTF
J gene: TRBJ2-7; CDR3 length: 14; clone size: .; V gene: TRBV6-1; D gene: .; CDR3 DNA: TGTGCCAGCAGTGAACCGGGCCGTGGGTACGAGCAGTACTTC; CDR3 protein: CASSEPGRGYEQYF
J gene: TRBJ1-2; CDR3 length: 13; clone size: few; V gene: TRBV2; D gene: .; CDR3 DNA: TGTGCCAGCAGTGAGGGGGGGCTCTATGGCTACACCTTC; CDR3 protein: CASSEGGLYGYTF
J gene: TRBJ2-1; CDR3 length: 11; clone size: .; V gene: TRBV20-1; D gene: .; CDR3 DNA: TGCAGTGCTAAAATTTTCTATGAGCAGTTCTTC; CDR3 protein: CSAKIFYEQFF
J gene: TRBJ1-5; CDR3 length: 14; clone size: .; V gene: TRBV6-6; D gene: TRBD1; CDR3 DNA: TGTGCCAGCAGTACAGGGGGGAACAATCAGCCCCAGCATTTT; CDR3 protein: CASSTGGNNQPQHF
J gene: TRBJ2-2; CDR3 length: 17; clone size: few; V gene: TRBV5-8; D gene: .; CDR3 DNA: TGTGCCAGCAGCTTCGGTCTAGCCCCAGCCCTAATCGGGGAGCTGTTTTTT; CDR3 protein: CASSFGLAPALIGELFF
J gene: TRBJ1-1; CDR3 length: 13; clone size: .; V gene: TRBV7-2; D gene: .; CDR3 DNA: TGTGCCAGCAGCCCCGGTGGGGGAACTGAAGCTTTCTTT; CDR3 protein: CASSPGGGTEAFF
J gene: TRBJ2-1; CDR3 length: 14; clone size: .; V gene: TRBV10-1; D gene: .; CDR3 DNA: TGCGCCAGCCGGTCCGGGACCGTACACAATGAGCAGTTCTTC; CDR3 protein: CASRSGTVHNEQFF
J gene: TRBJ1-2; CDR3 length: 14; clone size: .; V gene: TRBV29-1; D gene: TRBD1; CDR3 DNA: TGCAGCGCCACCGGGACAGGCCGAAACTATGGCTACACCTTC; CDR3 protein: CSATGTGRNYGYTF
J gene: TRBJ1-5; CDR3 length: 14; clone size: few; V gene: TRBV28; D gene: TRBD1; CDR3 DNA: TGTGCCAGCAGGTACAGGGGATATAATCAGCCCCAGCATTTT; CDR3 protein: CASRYRGYNQPQHF
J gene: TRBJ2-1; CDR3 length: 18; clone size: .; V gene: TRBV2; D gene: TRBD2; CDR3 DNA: TGTGCCAGCATTCGGACAGATTGGATTAGCGGGAGGGCTTTTGAGCAGTTCTTC; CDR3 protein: CASIRTDWISGRAFEQFF
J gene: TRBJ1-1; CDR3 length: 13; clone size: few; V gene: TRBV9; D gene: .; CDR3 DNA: TGTGCCAGCAGCGTTAATCGGAACACTGAAGCTTTCTTT; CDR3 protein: CASSVNRNTEAFF
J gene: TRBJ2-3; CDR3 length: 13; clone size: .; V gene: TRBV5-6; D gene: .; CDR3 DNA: TGTGCCAGCAGCTTAACAGGGACAGATACGCAGTATTTT; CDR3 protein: CASSLTGTDTQYF
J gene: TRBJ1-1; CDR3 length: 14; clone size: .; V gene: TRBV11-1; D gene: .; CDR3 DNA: TGTGCCAGCAGCTTAAGAGGGGTGAACACTGAAGCTTTCTTT; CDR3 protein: CASSLRGVNTEAFF
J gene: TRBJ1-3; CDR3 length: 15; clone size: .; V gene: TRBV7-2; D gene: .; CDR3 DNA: TGTGCCAGCAGCTCCCGGGACGCCTCTGGAAACACCATATATTTT; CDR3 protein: CASSSRDASGNTIYF
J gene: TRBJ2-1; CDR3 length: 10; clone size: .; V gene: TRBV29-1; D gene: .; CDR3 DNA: TGCAGCGCTTCCCACAATGAGCAGTTCTTC; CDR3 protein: CSASHNEQFF
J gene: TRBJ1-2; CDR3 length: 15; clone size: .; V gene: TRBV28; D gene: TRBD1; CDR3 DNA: TGTGCCAGCAGTGACAGGGGGCCGCTGAACTATGGCTACACCTTC; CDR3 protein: CASSDRGPLNYGYTF
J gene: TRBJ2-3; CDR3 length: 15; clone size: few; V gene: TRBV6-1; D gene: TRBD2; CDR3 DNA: TGTGCCAGCACTTCTAGCGGGTACACAACAGATACGCAGTATTTT; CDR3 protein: CASTSSGYTTDTQYF
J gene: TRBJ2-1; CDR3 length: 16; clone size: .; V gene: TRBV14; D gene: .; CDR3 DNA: TGTGCCAGCAGTCACAAGATGGGAATCCTTCTCGATGAGCAGTTCTTC; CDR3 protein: CASSHKMGILLDEQFF
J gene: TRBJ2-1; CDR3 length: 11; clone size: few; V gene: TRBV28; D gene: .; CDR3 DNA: TGTGCCACCACTAGCTACAATGAGCAGTTCTTC; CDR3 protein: CATTSYNEQFF
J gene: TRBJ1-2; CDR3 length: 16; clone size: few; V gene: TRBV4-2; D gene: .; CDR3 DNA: TGTGCCAGCAGCCCAATTGACATAGGTACTAACTATGGCTACACCTTC; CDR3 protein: CASSPIDIGTNYGYTF
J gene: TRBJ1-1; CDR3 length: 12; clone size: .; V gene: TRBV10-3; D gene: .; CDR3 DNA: TGTGCCATCCAGGGTGGAGGCACTGAAGCTTTCTTT; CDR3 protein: CAIQGGGTEAFF
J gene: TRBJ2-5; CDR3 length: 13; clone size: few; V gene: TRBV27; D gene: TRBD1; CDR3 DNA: TGTGCCAGCCAACCGGGACAGTCAGAGACCCAGTACTTC; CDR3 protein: CASQPGQSETQYF
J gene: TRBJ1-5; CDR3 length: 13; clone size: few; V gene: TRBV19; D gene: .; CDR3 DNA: TGTGCCAGTAGCAGGGTAGGCAATCAGCCCCAGCATTTT; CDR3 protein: CASSRVGNQPQHF
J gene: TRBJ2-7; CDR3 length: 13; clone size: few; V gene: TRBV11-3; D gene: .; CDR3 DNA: TGTGCCAGCGGATTACGGGACAACTACGAGCAGTACTTC; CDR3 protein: CASGLRDNYEQYF
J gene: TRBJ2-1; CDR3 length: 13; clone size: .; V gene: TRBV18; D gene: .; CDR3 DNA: TGTGCCAGCTCAATACGAACTGACAATGAGCAGTTCTTC; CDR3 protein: CASSIRTDNEQFF
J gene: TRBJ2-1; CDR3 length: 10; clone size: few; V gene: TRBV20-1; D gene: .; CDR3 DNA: TGCAGTGCTATACGCAATGAGCAGTTCTTC; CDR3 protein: CSAIRNEQFF
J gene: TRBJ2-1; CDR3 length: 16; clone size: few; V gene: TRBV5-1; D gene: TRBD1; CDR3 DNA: TGCGCCAGCAGCGCAGAAGGACAGGGGATTTACAATGAGCAGTTCTTC; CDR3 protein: CASSAEGQGIYNEQFF
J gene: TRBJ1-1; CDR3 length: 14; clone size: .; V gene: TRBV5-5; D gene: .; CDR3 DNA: TGTGCCAGCAGCTTGGACCGGCTGAACACTGAAGCTTTCTTT; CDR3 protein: CASSLDRLNTEAFF
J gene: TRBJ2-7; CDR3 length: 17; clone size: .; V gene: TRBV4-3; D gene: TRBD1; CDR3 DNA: TGCACCAGCAGCCAAGACCGGGACAGGGGCGATGGCTACGAGCAGTACTTC; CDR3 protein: CTSSQDRDRGDGYEQYF
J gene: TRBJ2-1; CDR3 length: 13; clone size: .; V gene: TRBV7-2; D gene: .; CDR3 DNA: TGTGCCAGCAGCTCTTTCCCTTACAATGAGCAGTTCTTC; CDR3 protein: CASSSFPYNEQFF
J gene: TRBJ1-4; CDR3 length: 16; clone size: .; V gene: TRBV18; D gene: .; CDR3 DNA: TGTGCCAGCTCACTGTACTCGACAGGCTCTAATGAAAAACTGTTTTTT; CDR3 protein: CASSLYSTGSNEKLFF
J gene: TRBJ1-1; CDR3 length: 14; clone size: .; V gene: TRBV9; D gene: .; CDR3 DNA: TGTGCCAGCAGCGTAGCTAGCACGAACACTGAAGCTTTCTTT; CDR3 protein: CASSVASTNTEAFF
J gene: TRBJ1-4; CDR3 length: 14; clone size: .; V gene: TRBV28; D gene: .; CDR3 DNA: TGTGCCAGCAGGATAGGAGGGTTCGGTGAAAAACTGTTTTTT; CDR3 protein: CASRIGGFGEKLFF
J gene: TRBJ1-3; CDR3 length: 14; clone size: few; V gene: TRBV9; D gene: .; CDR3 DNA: TGTGCCAGCCAGCCGGGACACCAAGGAAACACCATATATTTT; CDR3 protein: CASQPGHQGNTIYF
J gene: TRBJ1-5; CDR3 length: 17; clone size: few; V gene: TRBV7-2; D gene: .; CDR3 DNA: TGTGCCAGCAGCTGCCTGAAGGGCGGTTGTGGGAATCAGCCCCAGCATTTT; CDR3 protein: CASSCLKGGCGNQPQHF
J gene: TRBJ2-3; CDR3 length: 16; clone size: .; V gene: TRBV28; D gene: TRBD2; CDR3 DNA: TGTGCCAGCAGCTTAAACCCGGGACTAACCAGAGATACGCAGTATTTT; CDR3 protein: CASSLNPGLTRDTQYF
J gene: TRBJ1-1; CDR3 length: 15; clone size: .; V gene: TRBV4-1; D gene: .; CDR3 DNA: TGCGCCAGCAGCCAACCAGACAGGAGGGGCACTGAAGCTTTCTTT; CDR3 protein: CASSQPDRRGTEAFF
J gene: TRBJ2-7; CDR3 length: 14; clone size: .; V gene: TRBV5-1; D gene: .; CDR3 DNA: TGCGCCAGCAGCCCTCAAGGGGTGGGCTACGAGCAGTACTTC; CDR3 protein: CASSPQGVGYEQYF
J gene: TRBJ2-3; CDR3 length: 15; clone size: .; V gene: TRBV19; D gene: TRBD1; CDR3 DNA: TGTGCCAGTAGTACGACAGGGAAGAGCACAGATACGCAGTATTTT; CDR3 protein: CASSTTGKSTDTQYF
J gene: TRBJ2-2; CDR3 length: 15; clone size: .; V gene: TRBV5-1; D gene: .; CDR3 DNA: TGCGCCAGCAGCTCACTGACAGTTAACACCGGGGAGCTGTTTTTT; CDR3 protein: CASSSLTVNTGELFF
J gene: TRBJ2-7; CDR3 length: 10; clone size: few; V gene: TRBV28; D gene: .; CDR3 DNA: TGTGCCAGCAGTTCCCACGTGCAGTACTTC; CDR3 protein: CASSSHVQYF
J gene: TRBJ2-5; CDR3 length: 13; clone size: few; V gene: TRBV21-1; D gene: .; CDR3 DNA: TGTGCCAGCAGCAAGAAACAGGGTGAGACCCAGTACTTC; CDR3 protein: CASSKKQGETQYF
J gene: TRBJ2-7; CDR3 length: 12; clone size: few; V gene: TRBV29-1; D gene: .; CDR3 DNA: TGCAGCGGTAAGGCGGTCTCCTACGAGCAGTACTTC; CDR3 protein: CSGKAVSYEQYF
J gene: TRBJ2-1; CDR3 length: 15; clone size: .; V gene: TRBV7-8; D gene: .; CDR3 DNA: TGTGCCAGCAGCTTCCTCGAGGGGGGTTACAATGAGCAGTTCTTC; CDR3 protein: CASSFLEGGYNEQFF
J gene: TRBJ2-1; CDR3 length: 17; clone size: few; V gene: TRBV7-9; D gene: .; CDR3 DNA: TGTGCCAGCAGCTTAGTCGCGGGGCTGAGCTCCTACAATGAGCAGTTCTTC; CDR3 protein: CASSLVAGLSSYNEQFF
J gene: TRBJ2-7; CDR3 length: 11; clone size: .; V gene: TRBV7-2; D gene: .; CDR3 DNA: TGTGCCAGCAGCTTAAGTTACGAGCAGTACTTC; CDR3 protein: CASSLSYEQYF